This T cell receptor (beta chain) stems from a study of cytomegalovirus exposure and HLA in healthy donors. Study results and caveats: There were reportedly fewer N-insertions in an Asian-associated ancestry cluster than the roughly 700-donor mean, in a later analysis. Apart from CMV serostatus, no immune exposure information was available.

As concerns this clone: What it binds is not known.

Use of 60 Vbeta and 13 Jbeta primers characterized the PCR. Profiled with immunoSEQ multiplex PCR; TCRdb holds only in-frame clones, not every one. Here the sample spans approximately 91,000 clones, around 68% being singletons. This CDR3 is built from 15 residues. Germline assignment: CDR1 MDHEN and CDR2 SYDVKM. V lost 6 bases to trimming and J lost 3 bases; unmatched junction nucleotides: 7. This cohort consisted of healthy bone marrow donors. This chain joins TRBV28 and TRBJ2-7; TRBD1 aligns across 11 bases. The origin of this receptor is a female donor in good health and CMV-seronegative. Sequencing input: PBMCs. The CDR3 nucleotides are TGTGCCAGCAGGCCCGGGACAGGGGGGATCTACGAGCAGTACTTC. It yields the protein CASRPGTGGIYEQYF. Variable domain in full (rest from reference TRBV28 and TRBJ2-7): DVKVTQSSRYLVKRTGEKVFLECVQDMDHENMFWYRQDPGLGLRLIYFSYDVKMKEKGDIPEGYSVSREKKERFSLILESASTNQTSMYLCASRPGTGGIYEQYFGPGTRLTVT.